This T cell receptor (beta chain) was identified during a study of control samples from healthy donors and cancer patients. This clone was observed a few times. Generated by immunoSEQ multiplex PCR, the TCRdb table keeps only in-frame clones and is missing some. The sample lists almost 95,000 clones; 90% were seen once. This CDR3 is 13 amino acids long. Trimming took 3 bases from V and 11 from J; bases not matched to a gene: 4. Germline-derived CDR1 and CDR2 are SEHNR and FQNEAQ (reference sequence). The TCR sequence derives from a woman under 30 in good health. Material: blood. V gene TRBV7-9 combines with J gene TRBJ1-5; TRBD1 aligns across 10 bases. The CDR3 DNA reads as TGTGCCAGCAGCTTGGCCGGGACAGGGGCCCAGCATTTT. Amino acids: CASSLAGTGAQHF.